The clone carrying this TCR beta chain turned up a few times. These data come from a study of Graves' ophthalmopathy and Graves' hyperthyroidism. V trimming: 6 bases; J trimming: 2 bases; junction bases outside the gene matches: 11. The CDR3 has 17 residues. The V gene's germline CDR1 is MNHNY and CDR2 SVGAGI (reference sequence). The study enrolled ophthalmopathy donors with moderate-to-severe activity, CAS ≥3, NOSPECS ≥4 and duration under 3 months. Patients were diagnosed from clinical symptoms, serum thyroxine, TRAb, thyroid ultrasound and orbital computed tomography. The PBMCs were taken from 10 ml of fresh peripheral blood. Amplified material comprised TCR beta CDR3 regions derived from RNA transcripts. The workflow started with a first-round RT-PCR run with HTBI primers and then moved on to a second-round multiplex PCR. Each CDR3 protein is one row after TCRdb ran MiXCR on the multiplex PCR reads. Of 200,000 to 300,000 distinct CDR3 sequences in the sample, about 46% are singletons; the top ten hold around 43%.

This TCR was sampled from an adult man with Graves' ophthalmopathy. The rearrangement joins TRBV6-6 to TRBJ2-7, with 12 bases that match TRBD2. The sample taken for sequencing was peripheral blood. CDR3 protein: CASSSPLLAGGPYEQYF. The CDR3 bases are TGTGCCAGCAGCTCACCCCTACTAGCGGGAGGCCCCTACGAGCAGTACTTC.